Here is one T cell receptor beta chain with its context. Its antigen is undetermined. Amplification used 60 Vbeta primers and 13 Jbeta primers. Here immunoSEQ multiplex PCR was the method, and the copy in TCRdb shows in-frame clones only, minus some. The table lists approximately 110,000 clones, 65% to 75% of them singletons. These data are taken from a study of cytomegalovirus exposure and HLA in healthy donors. Across the whole study: There were a few hundred genotyped donors. Of these, roughly 82% fell in the genetic ancestry cluster associated with self-reported Caucasian donors. Study-level results: Among the CMV-associated chains, a few were confirmed in vitro as specific for CMV antigens. In terms of immune exposure information, only CMV serostatus was available. Exclusion as indistinguishable affected some V segments, including TRBV6-2 and TRBV6-3.

The V gene's germline CDR1 is GTSNPN and CDR2 SVGIG (reference sequence). CDR3 size: 13 residues. Trimming took off 1 base at V and 4 bases at J, with 10 bases between the two ends. This chain joins TRBV30 and TRBJ1-1; a possible D gene is TRBD1 (5 bases). The clonotype comes from a man aged 25-45 years in good health and CMV-seropositive. The sequenced material came from PBMCs. CDR3 sequence (DNA): TGTGCCTGGAGTGCAGGGCAGCTCACTGAAGCTTTCTTT. Encoded protein: CAWSAGQLTEAFF.